This T cell receptor (beta chain) emerged from a study of yellow fever vaccine responses in identical twins (dated by TCRdb to the late 2010s). At the level of the whole study: The study precisely tracked vaccine-responding T cell clones in identical twins.

Concerning this clonotype: Its specific antigen is unknown. Within one base of it there is no much larger clone, and no base qualities were kept.

Library creation used RT-PCR. Sequencing was performed on an Illumina HiSeq 2500. The raw public reads went through TCRdb reprocessing: fastp at Q25, MiXCR clone calling, in-frame beta chains kept. A single entry per CDR3 protein holds the most common genes and DNA from its merged rows. Present in this sample are around 20,000 distinct CDR3 sequences, roughly 70% of which were seen just once. Less than 2.5% of the sample rests with the top ten. Overall study outcomes, separate from this receptor: According to the authors, in identical twins the way T cells responded to vaccination appeared partly convergent and partly personalized.

Deletion took 6 bases off V and 5 bases off J, with a span of 16 bases between the germline ends. The CDR3 covers 14 residues, taking in both the cysteine and the phenylalanine. Only the CDR3 part of the read is kept: 42 bases, read in frame from the first base. CDR1 LNHDA and CDR2 SQIVND are derived from the germline V gene (reference sequence). The receptor comes from a woman between 18 and 30 years old who received the yellow fever vaccine. Donor details come from another sample of the same person, matched by shared clones. This chain joins TRBV19 to TRBJ1-1; a tentative D match to TRBD1 spans 5 bases. Sequenced here: T cells from blood (PBMCs), unsorted or a sorted subset (not recorded which), sampled before or after yellow fever vaccination (not recorded which). Here the CDR3 is given as CASRYSGTWTEAFF. The nucleotide sequence reads TGTGCCAGTAGATATTCCGGGACCTGGACTGAAGCTTTCTTT.